This passage covers 15 T cell receptor beta chains from one sample sequenced in a study of cytomegalovirus exposure and HLA in healthy donors. The repertoire was sequenced with immunoSEQ multiplex PCR; TCRdb's copy has only in-frame clones and lacks some. This table holds around 69,000 clones, roughly 95% found once. What was sequenced was PBMCs. These receptor sequences come from a woman between 18 and 29 years old in good health and CMV-seropositive.

This clone appeared once. CDR3 loop: CASSLTSRGHEQYF. CDR3 sequence (DNA): TGTGCCAGCAGCTTAACCAGCAGGGGGCACGAGCAGTACTTC. The chain carries TRBV7-9 and TRBJ2-7; TRBD1 aligns across 8 bases. This CDR3 has 14 residues. The germline V gene encodes CDR1 SEHNR and CDR2 FQNEAQ (reference sequence). V was pared by 2 bases and J by 5 bases, with 5 bases of the junction left unmatched.

By sample share, this clone is medium-sized. V usage is TRBV2 and J usage is TRBJ2-1; 7 bases map to TRBD2. The V gene end was trimmed by 5 bases and the J gene end by 0 bases; junction bases not matched to a gene: 7. The length of the CDR3 is 16 residues. The germline gives CDR1 SNHLY, CDR2 FYNNEI. CDR3 coding DNA: TGTGCCAGCAGTCAAAGCGGGACCCACTCCTACAATGAGCAGTTCTTC. Amino acids: CASSQSGTHSYNEQFF.

The rearrangement joins TRBV28 to TRBJ2-1, with TRBD2 as a possible D gene (6 bases). The germline V gene has CDR1 MDHEN and CDR2 SYDVKM. Deletions cut 6 bases from V and 5 bases from J, with 17 bases between. This CDR3 has 15 residues. The CDR3: CASSRLGGTHNEQFF. The CDR3 region has the DNA TGTGCCAGCAGCAGACTGGGCGGGACCCACAATGAGCAGTTCTTC.

V gene TRBV27 combines with J gene TRBJ2-2, with D perhaps matching TRBD2 (7 bases). This CDR3 spans 18 amino acids. Per germline, CDR1 MNHEY and CDR2 SMNVEV (reference sequence). Trimming cost V 1 base and J 0 bases, with 15 bases left between them. The CDR3 bases are TGTGCCAGCAGTTTATTGGGACCGGGGGGCGCGAACACCGGGGAGCTGTTTTTT. It encodes CASSLLGPGGANTGELFF.

As DNA, the CDR3 is TGCGCCAGCAGCTTGGATCGGGAGACCCAGTACTTC. Protein: CASSLDRETQYF. The genes are TRBV5-1 and TRBJ2-5; D unclear. The germline V gene encodes CDR1 SGHRS and CDR2 YFSETQ. V was pared by 0 bases and J by 5 bases, with 5 bases between. The CDR3 length is 12 residues.

CDR3 residues: CASSLAVQSDRFVPNQPQHF. As DNA, the CDR3 is TGTGCCAGCAGTTTAGCGGTACAGTCAGACAGGTTTGTCCCTAATCAGCCCCAGCATTTT. The chain uses TRBV28 and TRBJ1-5; D may be TRBD1 (6 bases). V lost 2 bases, J lost 4 bases, and 27 bases lay in between. Looked up from germline, CDR1 is MDHEN and CDR2 is SYDVKM. This CDR3 has 20 residues.

This chain links TRBV7-2 with TRBJ2-4; 10 bases agree with TRBD2. Germline CDR1 and CDR2: SGHTA and FQGNSA. The trim removed 5 bases at V and 2 bases at J, leaving 6 bases unmatched. This CDR3 region has 16 residues. This chain's CDR3 is CASSQASGSSKNIQYF. CDR3 sequence (DNA): TGTGCCAGCAGCCAAGCTAGCGGGAGTTCCAAAAACATTCAGTACTTC.

The chain uses TRBV27 and TRBJ2-6, with D uncertain. The CDR3 spans 13 residues. V lost 4 bases to trimming and J lost 4 bases, with 5 bases between them. Per germline, CDR1 MNHEY and CDR2 SMNVEV (reference sequence). The CDR3: CASSSTGANVLTF. CDR3 nucleotide sequence: TGTGCCAGCAGTTCGACAGGGGCCAACGTCCTGACTTTC.

CDR3 sequence reads: CASSPLAGGRYEQYF. For the CDR3, the DNA is TGTGCCAGCAGCCCACTAGCGGGAGGACGGTACGAGCAGTACTTC. The chain carries TRBV14 and TRBJ2-7; the match to TRBD2 covers 12 bases. The J segment lost 4 bases and the V segment lost 4 bases, leaving 5 bases of the junction unmatched. In germline, CDR1 is SGHDN, CDR2 FVKESK. This CDR3 is 15 amino acids long.

The chain has TRBV29-1 and TRBJ2-6; D is perhaps TRBD1 (6 bases). The V end lost 6 bases, the J end lost 0 bases, and 18 bases lay between the germline ends. The CDR3 spans 17 residues. CDR1 is SQVTM, CDR2 ANQGSEA, per germline. The CDR3 protein is CSVGTGTHLSGANVLTF. The CDR3 DNA is TGCAGCGTAGGTACAGGGACGCATCTCTCTGGGGCCAACGTCCTGACTTTC.

CDR3 amino acids: CASSSTGTEAFF. As DNA, the CDR3 is TGTGCCAGCAGCTCTACCGGCACTGAAGCTTTCTTT. The rearrangement uses TRBV7-2 and TRBJ1-1; D is unresolved. V gave up 4 bases and J gave up 4 bases, with 7 bases separating them. Germline V gene data show CDR1 as SGHTA and CDR2 as FQGNSA. The CDR3 runs to 12 residues.

The chain recombines TRBV7-9 with TRBJ2-5; tentatively, D is TRBD1 (5 bases). Germline V CDR1 and CDR2: SEHNR, FQNEAQ (reference sequence). Trimming pared 5 bases from V and 5 bases from J, leaving 18 bases between. CDR3 length: 15 amino acids. CDR3 region: CASSLFGQGLETQYF. Here the CDR3 DNA reads TGTGCCAGCAGCCTATTCGGACAAGGGTTGGAGACCCAGTACTTC.

The J gene is TRBJ2-7, the V gene TRBV27; D remains unclear. There are 13 residues in the CDR3. V lost 6 bases and J lost 2, with 11 bases in between. The V gene's germline CDR1 is MNHEY and CDR2 SMNVEV (reference sequence). CDR3 in amino acids: CASSTLATYEQYF. The CDR3 region has the DNA TGTGCCAGCAGCACCTTAGCCACCTACGAGCAGTACTTC.

V usage is TRBV19 and J usage is TRBJ1-1; tentatively, D is TRBD1 (5 bases). V lost 3 bases and J lost 6, with 14 bases in between. This CDR3 is built from 14 residues. The germline CDR1 and CDR2 sequences are LNHDA and SQIVND (reference sequence). The CDR3 nucleotides read TGTGCCAGTAGTATCGTCGCAGGGCGCGCTGAAGCTTTCTTT. It yields the protein CASSIVAGRAEAFF.

V usage is TRBV19 and J usage is TRBJ2-7; 11 positions agree with TRBD1. The CDR3 length is 15 residues. Germline CDR1 reads LNHDA; CDR2 reads SQIVND (reference sequence). V lost 3 bases, J lost 3 bases, and 4 bases stayed unmatched. The CDR3 bases are TGTGCCAGTAGTATCGGGACAGGGGGAGGCTACGAGCAGTACTTC. Translated, it gives CASSIGTGGGYEQYF.